A single sample is the source of the 17 T cell receptor beta chains below, sequenced in a study of blood T cells in healthy people across ages. With a J-beta primer mix and a sample-barcoded 5' primer, a second PCR ran about 6 to 11 cycles. TCRdb called the 5' RACE reads again in MiXCR, with one record for every CDR3 protein. The table records about 830,000 distinct CDR3 sequences, around two thirds of them present only once. The sequenced sample was blood. The receptors here all came from a young man in good health.

This clonotype appeared a few times. The chain is built from TRBV20-1 and TRBJ2-7, with TRBD2 identical over 10 bases. Germline CDR1 is DFQATT and CDR2 is SNEGSKA (reference sequence). J lost 4 bases, V lost 6 bases, and 9 bases had no gene match. The length of the CDR3 is 14 residues. Written as DNA, the CDR3 is TGCAGTGCCTCAAGCGGGGGGGCCAGGTACGAGCAGTACTTC. It codes for CSASSGGARYEQYF.

The gene calls are TRBV12-3 or TRBV12-4 and TRBJ2-1; 11 bases align to TRBD1. The V segment lost 6 bases and the J segment 7 bases; nucleotides outside the gene matches: 5. The CDR3 spans 14 residues. The CDR3 sequence: CASSRTGGGNEQFF. In DNA form, the CDR3 reads TGTGCCAGCAGCAGGACAGGGGGCGGGAATGAGCAGTTCTTC.

This clonotype has just a few counts. A much more abundant neighbour one base away suggests this may be a read error. The J gene is TRBJ2-5, the V gene TRBV6-1; 9 nucleotides match TRBD2. Germline V CDR1 and CDR2: MNHNS, SASEGT. The CDR3 spans 13 residues. Losses at the gene ends were 8 bases for V and 11 bases for J; bases not matched to a gene: 12. DNA for the CDR3: TGTGCCAGCGCGGCTAGCGGGGACAATGAGCAGTACTTC. Protein sequence: CASAASGDNEQYF.

The chain uses TRBV20-1 and TRBJ1-1; a weak D match, TRBD1 (6 bases). V was cut by 6 bases and J by 3 bases, with 14 bases left in between. The CDR3 sequence is 13 residues long. Looked up from germline, CDR1 is DFQATT and CDR2 is SNEGSKA (reference sequence). The CDR3 region is CSAPGGHYTEAFF. DNA for the CDR3: TGCAGTGCGCCCGGGGGACACTACACTGAAGCTTTCTTT.

This chain connects TRBV21-1 to TRBJ2-6. TRBV21-1 is a documented pseudogene. This CDR3 is 14 amino acids long. The CDR3 bases are TGTGCCAGCAGGCACAGATCTGGGGCCAACGTCCTGACTTTC. Translation gives CASRHRSGANVLTF.

This clonotype was detected a few times. CDR3 nucleotides: TGTGCCAGCAGCCAAGACTGGGGGAGGGGCACAGATACGCAGTATTTT. Its translation: CASSQDWGRGTDTQYF. The rearrangement uses TRBV4-2 and TRBJ2-3; 7 bases align to TRBD2. CDR1 is LGHNA, CDR2 YNFKEQ, per germline. The CDR3 has 16 residues. Losses at the gene ends were 0 bases for V and 1 base for J; bases not matched to a gene: 4.

The CDR3 sequence: CASRMGLAGIETQYF. The CDR3 nucleotides are TGTGCCAGCAGAATGGGGCTAGCGGGGATAGAGACCCAGTACTTC. The V and J genes are TRBV27 and TRBJ2-7; 9 nucleotides match TRBD2. The J call may not be correct, given that the DNA end is closer to TRBJ2-5. This CDR3 is 15 amino acids long. Germline CDR1 is MNHEY and CDR2 is SMNVEV (reference sequence).

The chain links TRBV7-2 to TRBJ2-5; D gene ambiguous. This CDR3 has 13 residues. The V end lost 6 bases, the J end lost 2 bases, and 10 bases lay between the germline ends. CDR1 and CDR2 from the germline V gene are SGHTA and FQGNSA. CDR3 loop: CASSSTTQETQYF. CDR3 DNA: TGTGCCAGCAGTTCCACTACTCAAGAGACCCAGTACTTC.

There are a few counts of this clonotype. The chain recombines TRBV14 with TRBJ2-1, with D possibly being TRBD1 or TRBD2 (6 bases each). Germline CDR1 SGHDN, CDR2 FVKESK. This CDR3 has 16 residues. Trimming removed 0 bases from V and 3 bases from J, with 12 bases in between. The CDR3 sequence is CASSQDGGPYYNEQFF. The CDR3 DNA reads TGTGCCAGCAGCCAAGATGGGGGGCCATACTACAATGAGCAGTTCTTC.

V usage is TRBV14 and J usage is TRBJ2-4, with D perhaps TRBD2 (6 bases). This CDR3 contains 17 residues. V lost 1 base to trimming and J lost 0 bases, with 13 bases between them. CDR1 is SGHDN, CDR2 FVKESK, per germline. As DNA, the CDR3 is TGTGCCAGCAGCCAAGGTGCGGGGAGTGGAGCCAAAAACATTCAGTACTTC. Encoded protein: CASSQGAGSGAKNIQYF.

This clonotype was counted between two and nine times. V gene TRBV21-1 combines with J gene TRBJ1-6; TRBD1 is the table's D call and was not checked against the DNA. TRBV21-1 corresponds to a pseudogene. CDR3 length: 15 residues. The CDR3 region is CASSHGTGVDSPLHF. CDR3 sequence (DNA): TGTGCCAGCAGCCACGGCACAGGAGTGGATTCACCCCTCCACTTT.

The V gene is TRBV12-3 or TRBV12-4, the J gene TRBJ2-3; 8 bases are shared with TRBD2. The CDR3 spans 15 residues. Germline trimming cut 6 bases from V and 6 bases from J; bases unmatched to any gene: 11. CDR3 DNA: TGTGCCAGCAGGAGATCAGCGGGGGTTCTCGATACGCAGTATTTT. This sequence encodes CASRRSAGVLDTQYF.

The chain combines TRBV4-2 with TRBJ2-3, with TRBD2 identical over 13 bases. Germline CDR1 reads LGHNA; CDR2 reads YNFKEQ. This CDR3 spans 18 amino acids. Trimming took 2 bases from V and 0 from J; bases not matched to a gene: 5. CDR3 coding DNA: TGTGCCAGCAGCCAACCGGGACTAGCGGGGCCTAGCACAGATACGCAGTATTTT. Protein product: CASSQPGLAGPSTDTQYF.

This clonotype was counted only a few times. The V gene is TRBV7-9, the J gene TRBJ1-6, with TRBD1 as a possible D gene (6 bases). V was shortened by 6 bases and J by 7 bases, with 16 bases between the two germline ends. Germline loops: CDR1 SEHNR, CDR2 FQNEAQ (reference sequence). There are 15 residues in the CDR3. The CDR3 nucleotides are TGTGCCAGCAGTTTAACCCGGGACACCAATTCACCCCTCCACTTT. It is translated as CASSLTRDTNSPLHF. The full variable domain, its missing parts supplied by reference TRBV7-9 and TRBJ1-6, is DTGVSQNPRHKITKRGQNVTFRCDPISEHNRLYWYRQTLGQGPEFLTYFQNEAQLEKSRLLSDRFSAERPKGSFSTLEIQRTEQGDSAMYLCASSLTRDTNSPLHFGNGTRLTVT.

This clonotype appeared a few times. The rearrangement uses TRBV9 and TRBJ1-5; D is unresolved. This CDR3 region has 13 residues. Germline V gene data show CDR1 as SGDLS and CDR2 as YYNGEE. Trimming shortened V by 3 bases and J by 3 bases, and 7 bases separated the two germline ends. Written as DNA, the CDR3 is TGTGCCAGCAGCGCGGGGTCCAATCAGCCCCAGCATTTT. Translating it yields CASSAGSNQPQHF.

The V gene is TRBV12-3 or TRBV12-4, the J gene TRBJ2-5, with 7 bases fitting TRBD1. With V trimmed by 5 bases and J by 4 bases, 4 bases remained unmatched. The CDR3 is 13 amino acids. CDR3 DNA: TGTGCCAGCAGTCGGGACAGCCCAGAGACCCAGTACTTC. This sequence encodes CASSRDSPETQYF.

The gene calls are TRBV6-5 and TRBJ2-5, with TRBD2 matching 10 bases. This CDR3 is built from 17 residues. Losses at the gene ends were 0 bases for V and 4 bases for J; bases not matched to a gene: 8. The germline V gene encodes CDR1 MNHEY and CDR2 SVGAGI. The CDR3 loop is CASSYSGAGGHGETQYF. The CDR3 region has the DNA TGTGCCAGCAGTTACTCAGGAGCGGGGGGGCACGGAGAGACCCAGTACTTC.